Shown below are 24 T cell receptor beta chains from a single sample sequenced in a study of OX40 agonist ivuxolimab in advanced cancers. The protocol was immunoSEQ multiplex PCR, while the TCRdb copy is restricted to in-frame clones and leaves out a portion. Here the sample spans around 100,000 clones, roughly nine tenths being singletons. The specimen was CD4+ or CD8+ T cells sorted from blood, collected in a trial of the OX40 agonist ivuxolimab. Source of these receptors: an adult with an advanced solid tumor such as melanoma, head and neck, liver or kidney cancer.

The chain is built from TRBV7-8 and TRBJ2-5; D not certain. Per germline, CDR1 SGHVS and CDR2 FQNEAQ. This CDR3 is built from 15 residues. The V end was cut by 2 bases, the J end by 2 bases, with 12 bases between. CDR3 region: CASSLSTVRQETQYF. Written as DNA, the CDR3 is TGTGCCAGCAGCTTATCTACGGTCAGACAAGAGACCCAGTACTTC.

This chain joins TRBV21-1 and TRBJ1-2; the D call in the table, TRBD1, was not verified against the DNA. TRBV21-1 is classified as a pseudogene. The CDR3 length is 14 residues. The CDR3 sequence is CASSKVQGGHGYTF. The CDR3 DNA reads TGTGCCAGCAGCAAAGTTCAGGGGGGACATGGCTACACCTTC.

V is TRBV5-1 and J is TRBJ2-2; D is uncertain. The CDR3 consists of 14 residues. From germline, CDR1 is SGHRS and CDR2 YFSETQ. Deletions cut 0 bases from V and 3 bases from J, with 6 bases between. This chain's CDR3 is CASSLDGYTGELFF. For the CDR3, the DNA is TGCGCCAGCAGCTTGGATGGGTACACCGGGGAGCTGTTTTTT.

V and J are TRBV6-1 and TRBJ2-5; the D gene could be TRBD1 or TRBD2 (6 bases each). CDR1 MNHNS and CDR2 SASEGT come from the germline V gene. The CDR3 covers 13 residues. The V and J ends lost 5 bases and 4 bases respectively, with 11 bases between them. The CDR3 loop reads CASSRRGGETQYF. The DNA for the CDR3 is TGTGCCAGCAGTCGCAGGGGAGGAGAGACCCAGTACTTC.

V gene TRBV5-5 combines with J gene TRBJ2-7; TRBD2 matches at 9 bases. Looked up from germline, CDR1 is SGHKS and CDR2 is YYEKEE (reference sequence). Trimming removed 0 bases from V and 7 bases from J; junction bases left unmatched: 8. The CDR3 length is 15 residues. Here the CDR3 reads CASSLEAGGTEEQYF. The CDR3, as DNA: TGTGCCAGCAGCTTGGAGGCGGGAGGGACGGAAGAGCAGTACTTC.

This rearrangement joins TRBV2 to TRBJ2-1; 13 bases are a match to TRBD2. Trimming at V came to 5 bases and at J to 4 bases, leaving 5 bases not matched to a gene. This CDR3 contains 16 residues. Germline CDR1 reads SNHLY; CDR2 reads FYNNEI. The CDR3, as DNA: TGTGCCAGCAGTCCCGTGGGACTAGCGGGATACAATGAGCAGTTCTTC. It encodes CASSPVGLAGYNEQFF.

V usage is TRBV9 and J usage is TRBJ2-3, with D unresolved. CDR1 and CDR2 (germline): SGDLS, YYNGEE. Trimming stripped 0 bases from V and 6 bases from J, with 5 bases between. The CDR3 is made up of 12 amino acids. In DNA form, the CDR3 reads TGTGCCAGCAGCGTAGGGTTGGATACGCAGTATTTT. This codes for CASSVGLDTQYF.

The chain couples TRBV7-3 to TRBJ2-2; 7 nucleotides line up with TRBD2. CDR3 length: 14 amino acids. V was pared by 4 bases and J by 1 base, with 0 bases of the junction left unmatched. Germline V gene lookup returns CDR1 SGHTA and CDR2 FQGTGA. The chain's CDR3 is CASSSSGNTGELFF. The CDR3 DNA sequence: TGTGCCAGCAGCTCTAGCGGGAACACCGGGGAGCTGTTTTTT. The full variable domain, its missing parts supplied by reference TRBV7-3 and TRBJ2-2, is GAGVSQTPSNKVTEKGKYVELRCDPISGHTALYWYRQSLGQGPEFLIYFQGTGAADDSGLPNDRFFAVRPEGSVSTLKIQRTERGDSAVYLCASSSSGNTGELFFGEGSRLTVL.

This clone was detected only once. V usage is TRBV18 and J usage is TRBJ1-6, with 7 bases matching TRBD1. The CDR3 contains 15 residues. The J segment lost 7 bases and the V segment lost 3 bases, leaving 6 bases of the junction unmatched. The germline V gene has CDR1 KGHSH and CDR2 LQKENI. CDR3 DNA sequence: TGTGCCAGCTCACCTTCGACAGGGAAGAATTCACCCCTCCACTTT. It encodes CASSPSTGKNSPLHF. Based on the CDR3 plus reference TRBV18 and TRBJ1-6, the full variable domain is NAGVMQNPRHLVRRRGQEARLRCSPMKGHSHVYWYRQLPEEGLKFMVYLQKENIIDESGMPKERFSAEFPKEGPSILRIQQVVRGDSAAYFCASSPSTGKNSPLHFGNGTRLTVT.

The chain recombines TRBV5-4 with TRBJ2-1; TRBD1 agrees at 12 bases. There are 16 residues in the CDR3. The V gene end was trimmed by 0 bases and the J gene end by 7 bases; junction bases not matched to a gene: 5. Germline V CDR1 and CDR2: SGHNT, YYREEE (reference sequence). As DNA, the CDR3 is TGTGCCAGCAGCTTGGGTGGGACAGGGGGCCGTAATGAGCAGTTCTTC. This sequence encodes CASSLGGTGGRNEQFF.

This clone showed up just once. The chain uses TRBV11-2 and TRBJ2-1; the match to TRBD2 covers 8 bases. The CDR3 is 16 amino acids. Per germline, CDR1 SGHAT and CDR2 FQNNGV. The junction had 5 bases not matched to a gene; V was cut back by 3 bases and J by 1 base. CDR3 loop: CASSFLSGKSYNEQFF. CDR3 coding DNA: TGTGCCAGCAGCTTCCTTAGCGGGAAGTCCTACAATGAGCAGTTCTTC.

This clone was seen once. The chain has TRBV21-1 and TRBJ2-2; the tabulated D call, TRBD1, remains unverified against the DNA. TRBV21-1 is annotated as a pseudogene. The CDR3 has 17 amino acids. The CDR3 region is CASSKAARDTLTGELFF. The CDR3 nucleotides read TGTGCCAGCAGCAAAGCAGCCCGAGACACGCTCACCGGGGAGCTGTTTTTT.

This chain links TRBV19 with TRBJ2-7; possible D gene TRBD2, 6 bases. There are 15 residues in the CDR3. V gave up 4 bases and J gave up 2 bases, with 15 bases separating them. Germline CDR1 reads LNHDA; CDR2 reads SQIVND (reference sequence). CDR3 coding DNA: TGTGCCAGTAGTAAGGGGCCTAGCGCAACCTACGAGCAGTACTTC. Residues: CASSKGPSATYEQYF.

This clone was picked up a small number of times. The CDR3 coding sequence is TGCGCCAGCAGCTTGAAAGGGGGCGGGAACTATGGCTACACCTTC. Amino acids: CASSLKGGGNYGYTF. The chain employs TRBV5-1 and TRBJ1-2, with TRBD1 matching 7 bases. Per germline, CDR1 SGHRS and CDR2 YFSETQ. The CDR3 is 15 residues long. V dropped 1 base and J dropped 2; count of bases not matched to a gene: 5.

The rearrangement joins TRBV6-5 to TRBJ2-4, with unresolved D. The length of the CDR3 is 16 residues. V was shortened by 3 bases and J by 0 bases, with 12 bases between the two germline ends. Per germline, CDR1 MNHEY and CDR2 SVGAGI. The CDR3 DNA is TGTGCCAGCAGTTATGATAGAAACAGAGCCAAAAACATTCAGTACTTC. Protein sequence: CASSYDRNRAKNIQYF.

V and J are TRBV4-2 and TRBJ1-3, with D unresolved. The V gene's germline CDR1 is LGHNA and CDR2 YNFKEQ. The CDR3 contains 15 residues. V was shortened by 2 bases and J by 2 bases, with 10 bases between the two germline ends. The CDR3 region has the DNA TGTGCCAGCAGCCAATACTTAAACGCTGGAAACACCATATATTTT. This translates into CASSQYLNAGNTIYF.

J is TRBJ2-2 and V is TRBV5-1; D gene unclear. The V end lost 4 bases, the J end lost 6 bases, and 16 bases lay between the germline ends. Germline V gene sequence: CDR1 SGHRS, CDR2 YFSETQ. This CDR3 has 15 amino acids. The CDR3 here is CASSRELPTSGELFF. The DNA of the CDR3 is TGCGCCAGCAGCAGGGAACTCCCTACCTCCGGGGAGCTGTTTTTT.

In its sample, this clone was seen once. The chain has TRBV25-1 and TRBJ1-1, with TRBD1 matching over 8 bases. J was trimmed by 8 bases and V by 5 bases; bases with no gene match: 1. The germline CDR1 and CDR2 sequences are MGHDK and SYGVNS. This CDR3 has 11 amino acids. The CDR3 is CASSRTGEAFF. The CDR3 bases are TGTGCCAGCAGTAGGACAGGGGAAGCTTTCTTT. Together with reference TRBV25-1 and TRBJ1-1, the CDR3 gives the full variable domain: EADIYQTPRYLVIGTGKKITLECSQTMGHDKMYWYQQDPGMELHLIHYSYGVNSTEKGDLSSESTVSRIRTEHFPLTLESARPSHTSQYLCASSRTGEAFFGQGTRLTVV.

This chain uses TRBV30 with TRBJ2-3, with 10 nucleotides matching TRBD1. J lost 2 bases, V lost 3 bases, and 5 bases had no gene match. CDR3 length: 15 amino acids. CDR1 and CDR2 (germline): GTSNPN, SVGIG (reference sequence). CDR3 sequence: CAWRPGQGNTDTQYF. CDR3 bases: TGTGCCTGGAGACCGGGACAGGGGAACACAGATACGCAGTATTTT.

The V and J genes are TRBV4-1 and TRBJ1-6; the match to TRBD1 covers 9 bases. CDR3 length: 17 amino acids. Trimming took 2 bases from V and 8 from J; bases not matched to a gene: 10. Germline loops: CDR1 MGHRA, CDR2 YSYEKL. In DNA form, the CDR3 reads TGCGCCAGCAGCCAACCCCTCCAACAGGGGGCGCATTCACCCCTCCACTTT. The encoded protein is CASSQPLQQGAHSPLHF.

The chain combines TRBV30 with TRBJ1-2; possible D gene TRBD1, 5 bases. V was pared by 7 bases and J by 6 bases, with 12 bases between. The CDR3 is 11 residues long. CDR1 GTSNPN and CDR2 SVGIG come from the germline V gene (reference sequence). The CDR3: CAYWDGNGYTF. CDR3 coding DNA: TGTGCCTACTGGGACGGAAATGGCTACACCTTC.

The chain combines TRBV19 with TRBJ2-7; D might be TRBD2 (5 bases). The CDR3 runs 17 residues. V dropped 1 base and J dropped 5 bases, with 21 bases sitting between them. Germline V CDR1 and CDR2: LNHDA, SQIVND (reference sequence). The CDR3 DNA reads TGTGCCAGTAGTATAGGAGAAAAGTGGAGCCACGGGAACGAGCAGTACTTC. Its translation is CASSIGEKWSHGNEQYF.

This chain uses TRBV7-6 with TRBJ2-2; TRBD1 is a possible D gene (6 bases). The CDR3 sequence is 16 residues long. V shed 0 bases and J shed 5 bases, with 13 bases lying between them. Germline V CDR1 and CDR2: SGHVS, FNYEAQ. The CDR3 reads CASSLAGRGRTGELFF. The CDR3 DNA reads as TGTGCCAGCAGCTTAGCCGGCAGGGGAAGGACCGGGGAGCTGTTTTTT.

The V and J genes are TRBV11-3 and TRBJ2-2; D perhaps matches TRBD2 (5 bases). This CDR3 is 15 amino acids long. Germline CDR1 is SGHNT and CDR2 is YENEEA. The germline V and J ends were trimmed by 3 bases and 7 bases, with 15 bases remaining between them. Here the CDR3 DNA reads TGTGCCAGCAGCTTTGAACCGGGAAATAACGGGGAGCTGTTTTTT. Translating gives CASSFEPGNNGELFF. Together with reference TRBV11-3 and TRBJ2-2, the CDR3 gives the full variable domain: EAGVVQSPRYKIIEKKQPVAFWCNPISGHNTLYWYLQNLGQGPELLIRYENEEAVDDSQLPKDRFSAERLKGVDSTLKIQPAELGDSAVYLCASSFEPGNNGELFFGEGSRLTVL.